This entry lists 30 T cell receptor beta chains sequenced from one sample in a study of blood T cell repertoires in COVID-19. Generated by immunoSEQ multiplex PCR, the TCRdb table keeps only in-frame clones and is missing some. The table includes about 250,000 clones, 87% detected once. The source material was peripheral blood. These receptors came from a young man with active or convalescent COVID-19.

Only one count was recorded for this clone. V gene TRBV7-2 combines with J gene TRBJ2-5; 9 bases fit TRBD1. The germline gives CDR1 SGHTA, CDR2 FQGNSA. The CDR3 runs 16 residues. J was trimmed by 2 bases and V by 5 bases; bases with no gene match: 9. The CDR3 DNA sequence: TGTGCCAGCAGCACTTGGGGACAGGGTTTTCAAGAGACCCAGTACTTC. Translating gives CASSTWGQGFQETQYF.

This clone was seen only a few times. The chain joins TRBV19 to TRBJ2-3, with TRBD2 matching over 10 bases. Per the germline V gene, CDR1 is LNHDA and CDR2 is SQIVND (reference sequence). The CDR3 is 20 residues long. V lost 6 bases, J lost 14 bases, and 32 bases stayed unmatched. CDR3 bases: TGTGCCAGTAGCCGGATCCGGGGGTGGCTAGCGGGAGACCTCACCCCCAAGTGGTATTTT. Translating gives CASSRIRGWLAGDLTPKWYF.

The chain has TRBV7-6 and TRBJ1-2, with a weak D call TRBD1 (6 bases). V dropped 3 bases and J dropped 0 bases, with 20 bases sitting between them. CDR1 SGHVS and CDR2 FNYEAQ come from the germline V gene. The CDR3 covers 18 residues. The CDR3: CASSFGVAGTKANYGYTF. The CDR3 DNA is TGTGCCAGCAGCTTTGGGGTGGCCGGGACAAAAGCTAACTATGGCTACACCTTC.

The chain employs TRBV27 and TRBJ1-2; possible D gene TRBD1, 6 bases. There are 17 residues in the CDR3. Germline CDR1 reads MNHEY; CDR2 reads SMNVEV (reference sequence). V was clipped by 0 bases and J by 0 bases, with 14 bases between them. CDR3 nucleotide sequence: TGTGCCAGCAGTTTATCGATTCGGGCAGGGGCTAACTATGGCTACACCTTC. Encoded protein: CASSLSIRAGANYGYTF.

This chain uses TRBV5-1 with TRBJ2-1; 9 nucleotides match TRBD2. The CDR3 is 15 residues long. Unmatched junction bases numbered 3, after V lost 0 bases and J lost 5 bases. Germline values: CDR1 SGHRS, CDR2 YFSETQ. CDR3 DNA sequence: TGCGCCAGCAGCTTGGGGACTAGCGAACACAATGAGCAGTTCTTC. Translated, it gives CASSLGTSEHNEQFF.

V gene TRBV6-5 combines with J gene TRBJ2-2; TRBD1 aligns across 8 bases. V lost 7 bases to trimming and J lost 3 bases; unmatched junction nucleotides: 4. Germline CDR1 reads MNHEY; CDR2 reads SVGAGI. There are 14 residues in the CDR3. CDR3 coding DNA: TGTGCCAGCATGGACAGGGCGGACACCGGGGAGCTGTTTTTT. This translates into CASMDRADTGELFF.

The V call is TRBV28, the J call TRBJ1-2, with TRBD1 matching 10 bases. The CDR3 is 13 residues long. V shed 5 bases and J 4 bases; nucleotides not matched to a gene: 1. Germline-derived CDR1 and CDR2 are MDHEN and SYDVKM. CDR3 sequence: CASSGTGAYGYTF. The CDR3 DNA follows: TGTGCCAGCAGTGGGACAGGGGCCTATGGCTACACCTTC.

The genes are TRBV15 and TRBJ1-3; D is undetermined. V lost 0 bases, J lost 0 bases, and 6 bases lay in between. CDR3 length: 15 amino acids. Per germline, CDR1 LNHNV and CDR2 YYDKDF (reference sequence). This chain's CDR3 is CATSRDLSSGNTIYF. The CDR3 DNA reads TGTGCCACCAGCAGAGATCTTAGCTCTGGAAACACCATATATTTT.

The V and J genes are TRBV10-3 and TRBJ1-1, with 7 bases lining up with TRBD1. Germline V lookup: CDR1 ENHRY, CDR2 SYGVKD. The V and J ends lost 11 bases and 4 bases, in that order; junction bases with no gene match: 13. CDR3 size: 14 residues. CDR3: CALRATTGTTEAFF. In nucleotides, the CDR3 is TGTGCCCTCCGCGCCACGACAGGGACCACTGAAGCTTTCTTT.

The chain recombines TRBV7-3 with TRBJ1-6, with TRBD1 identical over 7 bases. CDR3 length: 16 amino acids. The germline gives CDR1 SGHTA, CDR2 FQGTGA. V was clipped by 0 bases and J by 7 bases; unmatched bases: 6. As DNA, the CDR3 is TGTGCCAGCAGCTTAACGTCAGGGGGGAACAATTCACCCCTCCACTTT. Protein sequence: CASSLTSGGNNSPLHF.

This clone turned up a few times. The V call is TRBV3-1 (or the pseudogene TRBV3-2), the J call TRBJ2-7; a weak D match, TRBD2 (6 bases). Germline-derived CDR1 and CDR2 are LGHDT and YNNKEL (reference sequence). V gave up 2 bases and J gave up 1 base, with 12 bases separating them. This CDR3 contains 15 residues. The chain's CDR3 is CASSQRTTWSYEQYF. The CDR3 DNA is TGTGCCAGCAGCCAAAGGACTACGTGGTCCTACGAGCAGTACTTC.

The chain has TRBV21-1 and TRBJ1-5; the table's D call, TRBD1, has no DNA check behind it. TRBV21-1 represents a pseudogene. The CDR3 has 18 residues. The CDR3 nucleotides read TGTGCCAGCAGCAAAACCCGACAGGGGGCGATGAACAATCAGCCCCAGCATTTT. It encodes CASSKTRQGAMNNQPQHF.

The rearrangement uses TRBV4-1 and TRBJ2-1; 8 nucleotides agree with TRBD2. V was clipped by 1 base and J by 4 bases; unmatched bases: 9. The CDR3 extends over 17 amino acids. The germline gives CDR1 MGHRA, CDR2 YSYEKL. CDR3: CASSQVPTSATYNEQFF. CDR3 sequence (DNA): TGCGCCAGCAGCCAAGTCCCGACTAGCGCGACGTACAATGAGCAGTTCTTC.

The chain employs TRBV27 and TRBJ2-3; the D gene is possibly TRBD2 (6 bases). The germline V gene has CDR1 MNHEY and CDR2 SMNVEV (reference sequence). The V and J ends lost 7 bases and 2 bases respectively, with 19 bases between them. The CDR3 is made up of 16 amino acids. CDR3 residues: CASNPGGALPTDTQYF. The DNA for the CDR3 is TGTGCCAGCAATCCGGGCGGGGCCCTACCCACAGATACGCAGTATTTT.

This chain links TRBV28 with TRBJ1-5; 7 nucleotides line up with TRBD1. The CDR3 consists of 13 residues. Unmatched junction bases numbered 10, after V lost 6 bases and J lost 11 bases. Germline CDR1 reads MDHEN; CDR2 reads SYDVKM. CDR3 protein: CASRVQGLKTQHF. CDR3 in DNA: TGTGCCAGCAGGGTACAGGGGTTGAAGACCCAGCATTTT.

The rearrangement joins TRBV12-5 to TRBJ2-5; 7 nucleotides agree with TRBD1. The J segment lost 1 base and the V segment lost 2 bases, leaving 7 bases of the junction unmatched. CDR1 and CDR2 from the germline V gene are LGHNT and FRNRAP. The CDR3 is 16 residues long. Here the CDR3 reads CASGLPRDSPQETQYF. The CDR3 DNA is TGTGCTAGTGGTTTGCCCAGGGACAGTCCCCAAGAGACCCAGTACTTC.

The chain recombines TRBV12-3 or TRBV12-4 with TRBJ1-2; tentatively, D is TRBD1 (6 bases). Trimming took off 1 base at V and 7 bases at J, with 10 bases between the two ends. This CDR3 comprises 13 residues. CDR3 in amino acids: CASSLGGGGGYTF. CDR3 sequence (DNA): TGTGCCAGCAGTTTAGGAGGGGGTGGTGGCTACACCTTC.

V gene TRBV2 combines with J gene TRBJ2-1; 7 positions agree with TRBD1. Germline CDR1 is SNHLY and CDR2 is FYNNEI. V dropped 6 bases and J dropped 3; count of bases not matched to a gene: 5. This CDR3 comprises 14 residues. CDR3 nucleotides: TGTGCCAGCAGCTTGACAGGGAACTACAATGAGCAGTTCTTC. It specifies CASSLTGNYNEQFF.

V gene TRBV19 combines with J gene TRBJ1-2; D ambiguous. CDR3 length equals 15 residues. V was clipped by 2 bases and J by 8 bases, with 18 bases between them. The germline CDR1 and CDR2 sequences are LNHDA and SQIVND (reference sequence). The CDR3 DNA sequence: TGTGCCAGTAGTATATCCGAGGGCTCCCTCAAGGGCTACACCTTC. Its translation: CASSISEGSLKGYTF.

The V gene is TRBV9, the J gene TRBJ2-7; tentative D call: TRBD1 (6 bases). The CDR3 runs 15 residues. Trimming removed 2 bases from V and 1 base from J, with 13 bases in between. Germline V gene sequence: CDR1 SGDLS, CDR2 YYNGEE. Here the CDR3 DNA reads TGTGCCAGCAGCGTGAGGGGCGACAGGTCCTACGAGCAGTACTTC. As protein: CASSVRGDRSYEQYF.

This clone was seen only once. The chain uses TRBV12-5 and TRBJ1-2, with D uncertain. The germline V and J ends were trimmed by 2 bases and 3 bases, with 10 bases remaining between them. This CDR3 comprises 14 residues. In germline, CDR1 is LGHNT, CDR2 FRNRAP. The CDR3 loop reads CASGLLLSYYGYTF. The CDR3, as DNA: TGTGCTAGTGGTTTGCTATTATCCTACTATGGCTACACCTTC.

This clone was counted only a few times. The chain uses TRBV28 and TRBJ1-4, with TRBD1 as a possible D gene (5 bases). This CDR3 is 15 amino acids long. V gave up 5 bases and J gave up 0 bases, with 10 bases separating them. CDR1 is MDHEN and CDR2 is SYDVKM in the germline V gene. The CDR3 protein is CASSVQQATNEKLFF. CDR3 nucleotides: TGTGCCAGCAGTGTCCAACAGGCAACTAATGAAAAACTGTTTTTT.

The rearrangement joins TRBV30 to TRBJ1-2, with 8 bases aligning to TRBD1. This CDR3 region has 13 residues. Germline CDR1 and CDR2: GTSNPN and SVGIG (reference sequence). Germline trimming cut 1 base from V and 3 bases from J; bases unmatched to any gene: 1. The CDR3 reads CAWSGQGYYGYTF. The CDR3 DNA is TGTGCCTGGAGTGGACAGGGGTACTATGGCTACACCTTC.

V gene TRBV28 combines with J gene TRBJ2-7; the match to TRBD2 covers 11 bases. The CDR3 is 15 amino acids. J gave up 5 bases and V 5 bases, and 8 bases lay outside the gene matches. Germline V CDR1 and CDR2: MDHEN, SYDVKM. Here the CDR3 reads CASSVVAGGRDEQYF. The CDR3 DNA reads TGTGCCAGCAGTGTTGTAGCGGGAGGGAGGGACGAGCAGTACTTC.

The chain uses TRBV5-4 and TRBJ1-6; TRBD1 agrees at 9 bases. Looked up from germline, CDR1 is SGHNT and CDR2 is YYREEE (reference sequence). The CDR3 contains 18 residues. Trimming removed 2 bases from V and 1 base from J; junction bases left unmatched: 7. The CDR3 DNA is TGTGCCAGCAGCTTTGGACAGGGGCCACGATCCTATAATTCACCCCTCCACTTT. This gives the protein CASSFGQGPRSYNSPLHF.

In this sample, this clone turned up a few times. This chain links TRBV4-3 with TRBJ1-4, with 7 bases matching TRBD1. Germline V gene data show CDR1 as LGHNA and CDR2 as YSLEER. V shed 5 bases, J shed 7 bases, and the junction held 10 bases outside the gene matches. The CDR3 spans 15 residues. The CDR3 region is CASSTRQGASEKLFF. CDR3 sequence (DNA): TGCGCCAGCAGCACCCGACAGGGTGCGAGTGAAAAACTGTTTTTT.

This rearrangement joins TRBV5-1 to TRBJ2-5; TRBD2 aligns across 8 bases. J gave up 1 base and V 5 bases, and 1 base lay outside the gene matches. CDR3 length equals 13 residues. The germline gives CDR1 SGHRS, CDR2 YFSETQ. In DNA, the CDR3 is TGCGCCAGCAGTACTAGCGGCCAAGAGACCCAGTACTTC. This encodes CASSTSGQETQYF.

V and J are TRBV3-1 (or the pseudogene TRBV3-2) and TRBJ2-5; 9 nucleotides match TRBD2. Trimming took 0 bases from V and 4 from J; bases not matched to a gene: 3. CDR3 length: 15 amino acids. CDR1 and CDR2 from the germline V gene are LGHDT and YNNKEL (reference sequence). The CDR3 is CASSQDSGRTETQYF. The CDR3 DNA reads TGTGCCAGCAGCCAAGATAGCGGGAGAACAGAGACCCAGTACTTC.

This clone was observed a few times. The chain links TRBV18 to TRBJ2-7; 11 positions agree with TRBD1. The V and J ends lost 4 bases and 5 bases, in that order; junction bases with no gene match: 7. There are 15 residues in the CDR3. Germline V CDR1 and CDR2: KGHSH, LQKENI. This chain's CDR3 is CASSQRDRGKDEQYF. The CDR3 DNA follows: TGTGCCAGCTCACAACGGGACAGGGGGAAGGACGAGCAGTACTTC.

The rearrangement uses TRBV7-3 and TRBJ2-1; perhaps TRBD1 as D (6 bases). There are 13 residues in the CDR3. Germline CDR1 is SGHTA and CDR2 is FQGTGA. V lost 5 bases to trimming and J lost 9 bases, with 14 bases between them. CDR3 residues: CASSEPQGREQFF. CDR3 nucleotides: TGTGCCAGCAGCGAACCTCAGGGGCGTGAGCAGTTCTTC.